This T cell receptor (beta chain) was documented in a study of technical replicates of blood from a handful of donors (TCRdb year 2017). V has 7 bases trimmed and J has 6 bases trimmed; junction bases matching no gene number 12. According to the germline V gene (reference sequence), CDR1 reads MNHEY and CDR2 reads SMNVEV. There are 16 amino acids in the CDR3, from cysteine to phenylalanine inclusive. The CDR3 DNA has 48 bases and is translated from base 1. Concerning this clone itself: Its antigen is currently not known. No base quality information exists; no much larger clone differs at one position.

The protocol used for the library was the immunoSEQ multiplex PCR assay. TCRdb retrieved this table from immuneACCESS and kept in-frame rearrangements only. Not all clones are present; in checked studies, unresolved V genes account for under half, and no reason is known for the remainder. A total of tens of thousands of clones appear in this sample, around 90% of them only once. The ten largest clones take up about 0.4% of the sample. The V gene is TRBV27 and the J gene is TRBJ2-2; 9 of the junction bases match TRBD1. Sequenced material: T cells isolated from PBMCs. This TCR derives from a human donor in good health. Some clones in this sample may be carry-over from other donors' samples. CDR3 reads: CASTRGGTGPAGELFF. The DNA is as follows: TGTGCCAGCACCAGAGGAGGGACAGGGCCGGCCGGGGAGCTGTTTTTT.